This T cell receptor (beta chain) derives from a study of T cell changes during pregnancy in multiple sclerosis (dated by TCRdb to the late 2010s). Some background on the complete study: In women with multiple sclerosis, the researchers looked at how the T cell repertoire shifted as pregnancy progressed.

This clone was found once. What antigen it recognizes has not been identified. It has no much larger one-base neighbor in the sample; base qualities were not kept. The germline V gene (reference sequence) supplies CDR1 MNHEY and CDR2 SMNVEV. Germline trimming amounts to 4 bases on V and 3 bases on J, with 2 as the count of junction bases outside the gene matches. Including the terminal cysteine and phenylalanine, the CDR3 comprises 13 residues. Only the CDR3 portion is preserved as DNA: 39 bases, with reading frame beginning at the first base. The method behind the library was the immunoSEQ multiplex PCR assay. TCRdb took over this immuneACCESS table, retaining in-frame rearrangements with V and J assigned. Such tables are incomplete; in checked studies, under half of the missing clones stem from an unresolved V gene, and the remainder is unexplained. Recorded for this sample are roughly 40,000 clones; about 91% of them occurred a single time. Under 10% of the sample rests with the top ten.

Rearrangement joined TRBV27 to TRBJ2-7, and 8 junctional nucleotides match TRBD2. The clonotype comes from a female donor with multiple sclerosis, enrolled in a pregnancy study. Source: CD8+ T cells from peripheral blood mononuclear cells, taken before pregnancy. The DNA sequence follows: TGTGCCAGCAGTTGGAGCGGGAGCTACGAGCAGTACTTC. Its product reads: CASSWSGSYEQYF.